The 16 T cell receptor beta chains in this list originate from one sample, sequenced in a study of neurological immune-mediated disorders. Time point in this sample: technical triplicate 3. In TCRdb, the 5' RACE reads were re-called with MiXCR into one record per CDR3 protein. The profile shows 25,000 to 30,000 distinct CDR3 sequences, around 16% of them singletons. Sequencing input: CD4+ T cells from blood. The source is a female donor with HTLV-1-associated myelopathy (HAM/TSP).

By share, this clonotype counts as medium-sized. CDR3 residues: CASSLVAGNTEAFF. The CDR3 DNA sequence: TGTGCCAGCAGCTTAGTAGCAGGAAACACTGAAGCTTTCTTT. The rearrangement uses TRBV7-8 and TRBJ1-1, with no clear D. The germline V gene has CDR1 SGHVS and CDR2 FQNEAQ. There are 14 residues in the CDR3. The germline V and J ends were trimmed by 1 base and 2 bases, with 8 bases remaining between them. Filled out from reference TRBV7-8 and TRBJ1-1, the complete variable domain reads GAGVSQSPRYKVAKRGQDVALRCDPISGHVSLFWYQQALGQGPEFLTYFQNEAQLDKSGLPSDRFFAERPEGSVSTLKIQRTQQEDSAVYLCASSLVAGNTEAFFGQGTRLTVV.

This clonotype was seen at least ten times. The rearrangement links TRBV7-8 to TRBJ1-2; 10 nucleotides line up with TRBD1. The CDR3 has 17 residues. Trimming removed 5 bases from V and 4 bases from J; junction bases left unmatched: 13. Per germline, CDR1 SGHVS and CDR2 FQNEAQ. The CDR3 region is CASSPRDRGSLLYGYTF. CDR3 bases: TGTGCCAGCAGCCCCCGGGACAGGGGATCCCTGCTCTATGGCTACACCTTC.

This clonotype was picked up many times. V usage is TRBV5-1 and J usage is TRBJ2-7, with 10 bases matching TRBD2. The CDR3 spans 16 residues. Germline assignment: CDR1 SGHRS and CDR2 YFSETQ. The junction had 5 bases not matched to a gene; V was cut back by 0 bases and J by 2 bases. CDR3 protein: CASSLGSSGGPYEQYF. The CDR3 bases are TGCGCCAGCAGCTTGGGATCTAGCGGGGGACCCTACGAGCAGTACTTC. The full variable domain, in which reference TRBV5-1 and TRBJ2-7 provide the parts outside the CDR3, is KAGVTQTPRYLIKTRGQQVTLSCSPISGHRSVSWYQQTPGQGLQFLFEYFSETQRNKGNFPGRFSGRQFSNSRSEMNVSTLELGDSALYLCASSLGSSGGPYEQYFGPGTRLTVT.

This clonotype was counted many times. This chain uses TRBV18 with TRBJ2-3; no definite D call. Germline assignment: CDR1 KGHSH and CDR2 LQKENI. V lost 2 bases and J lost 2, with 11 bases in between. The CDR3 loop spans 15 amino acids. CDR3 amino acids: CASSPSPRATDTQYF. The CDR3, as DNA: TGTGCCAGCTCACCAAGTCCGCGCGCCACAGATACGCAGTATTTT. The full variable domain, in which reference TRBV18 and TRBJ2-3 provide the parts outside the CDR3, is NAGVMQNPRHLVRRRGQEARLRCSPMKGHSHVYWYRQLPEEGLKFMVYLQKENIIDESGMPKERFSAEFPKEGPSILRIQQVVRGDSAAYFCASSPSPRATDTQYFGPGTRLTVL.

Many counts were recorded for this clonotype. The chain joins TRBV6-5 to TRBJ2-5, with D perhaps assigned TRBD1 or TRBD2 (6 bases each). V was cut by 5 bases and J by 4 bases, with 14 bases left in between. The CDR3 runs to 14 residues. CDR1 MNHEY and CDR2 SVGAGI come from the germline V gene. The CDR3 sequence is CASSTDGGRETQYF. CDR3 nucleotides: TGTGCCAGCAGTACCGATGGGGGGCGAGAGACCCAGTACTTC.

In this sample, this clonotype turned up many times. The gene calls are TRBV5-6 and TRBJ2-7; possibly TRBD1 or TRBD2 for D (6 bases each). The V gene lost 4 bases and the J gene lost 0 bases, with 11 bases spanning the gap. The length of the CDR3 is 14 residues. CDR1 and CDR2 from the germline V gene are SGHDT and YYEEEE. The CDR3 bases are TGTGCCAGCAGCAGAGGGGGGACCTCCTACGAGCAGTACTTC. Its translation is CASSRGGTSYEQYF.

This clonotype was observed at least ten times. The chain is built from TRBV5-4 and TRBJ2-1, with 7 bases matching TRBD1. CDR1 SGHNT and CDR2 YYREEE come from the germline V gene (reference sequence). The CDR3 extends over 15 amino acids. The J segment lost 0 bases and the V segment lost 3 bases, leaving 3 bases of the junction unmatched. The CDR3 protein is CASSYSGGSYNEQFF. The DNA of the CDR3 is TGTGCCAGCAGCTACTCAGGGGGCTCCTACAATGAGCAGTTCTTC.

Relative to its sample, this clonotype is medium-sized. The chain employs TRBV27 and TRBJ2-7; TRBD2 aligns across 15 bases. J gave up 7 bases and V 5 bases, and 9 bases lay outside the gene matches. CDR3 size: 16 residues. Germline assignment: CDR1 MNHEY and CDR2 SMNVEV (reference sequence). CDR3 bases: TGTGCCAGCAGTCCGACCCCGGGACTAGCGGGAGGAGAGCAGTACTTC. Amino acid sequence: CASSPTPGLAGGEQYF.

In this sample, this clonotype turned up many times. V gene TRBV2 combines with J gene TRBJ2-5; 12 bases are shared with TRBD1. The CDR3 is made up of 15 amino acids. CDR1 SNHLY and CDR2 FYNNEI come from the germline V gene. CDR3 bases: TGTGCGACACATCCCGGGACAGGGGGCTCAGAGACCCAGTACTTC. It yields the protein CATHPGTGGSETQYF.

This clonotype was picked up many times. The CDR3 spells CASSPSGGAADEQFF. CDR3 DNA sequence: TGTGCCAGCAGCCCGAGCGGGGGGGCCGCAGATGAGCAGTTCTTC. The chain links TRBV4-2 to TRBJ2-1; 10 bases map to TRBD2. This CDR3 has 15 residues. V lost 4 bases, J lost 8 bases, and 8 bases stayed unmatched. Per the germline V gene, CDR1 is LGHNA and CDR2 is YNFKEQ.

The chain couples TRBV29-1 to TRBJ1-2; 10 nucleotides line up with TRBD1. The CDR3 is 16 residues long. Trimming removed 4 bases from V and 1 base from J; junction bases left unmatched: 9. The germline V gene has CDR1 SQVTM and CDR2 ANQGSEA. The CDR3 bases are TGCAGCGTTGGGGGGTTGACAGGGGGCTATAACTATGGCTACACCTTC. Translated, it gives CSVGGLTGGYNYGYTF.

The V gene is TRBV20-1, the J gene TRBJ2-3; perhaps TRBD2 as D (6 bases). Trimming pared 1 base from V and 1 base from J, leaving 12 bases between. Germline-derived CDR1 and CDR2 are DFQATT and SNEGSKA (reference sequence). CDR3 length equals 15 residues. The CDR3: CSARGGGGGTDTQYF. CDR3 DNA sequence: TGCAGTGCTAGAGGGGGAGGCGGCGGCACAGATACGCAGTATTTT.

This clonotype was counted at least ten times. CDR3 region: CASSLVARDTQYF. The CDR3 DNA follows: TGTGCCAGCAGTTTAGTAGCGCGGGATACGCAGTATTTT. The V and J genes are TRBV12-3 or TRBV12-4 and TRBJ2-3, with D possibly matching TRBD2 (5 bases). The CDR3 covers 13 residues. The ends were cut back, 1 base at V and 6 bases at J, with 8 bases in the middle.

This clonotype was recorded a few times. The chain joins TRBV30 to TRBJ2-1, with no clear D. In germline, CDR1 is GTSNPN, CDR2 SVGIG (reference sequence). V lost 3 bases, J lost 0 bases, and 9 bases lay in between. The CDR3 covers 14 residues. The CDR3 coding sequence is TGTGCCTGGAGGTCAGAGAGCTCCTACAATGAGCAGTTCTTC. This translates into CAWRSESSYNEQFF.

This clonotype appeared a single time. The germline gene is not matched at one end of the junction; a read error may be the cause. The chain couples TRBV3-1 to TRBJ1-2, with D hard to call. Germline CDR1 LGHDT, CDR2 YNNKEL (reference sequence). This CDR3 has 15 amino acids. The CDR3 is CVSSQDWAGLYGYTF. CDR3 in DNA: TGTGTCAGCAGCCAAGATTGGGCAGGCCTGTATGGATACACCTTC.

This clonotype was detected many times. The chain is built from TRBV7-9 and TRBJ2-7; D may be TRBD1 or TRBD2 (5 bases each). The CDR3 totals 16 residues. Germline V gene sequence: CDR1 SEHNR, CDR2 FQNEAQ (reference sequence). The V end was cut by 5 bases, the J end by 3 bases, with 20 bases between. The CDR3, as DNA: TGTGCCAGCAGCCCGGGACGGAGGAATCCCGACTACGAGCAGTACTTC. It codes for CASSPGRRNPDYEQYF.